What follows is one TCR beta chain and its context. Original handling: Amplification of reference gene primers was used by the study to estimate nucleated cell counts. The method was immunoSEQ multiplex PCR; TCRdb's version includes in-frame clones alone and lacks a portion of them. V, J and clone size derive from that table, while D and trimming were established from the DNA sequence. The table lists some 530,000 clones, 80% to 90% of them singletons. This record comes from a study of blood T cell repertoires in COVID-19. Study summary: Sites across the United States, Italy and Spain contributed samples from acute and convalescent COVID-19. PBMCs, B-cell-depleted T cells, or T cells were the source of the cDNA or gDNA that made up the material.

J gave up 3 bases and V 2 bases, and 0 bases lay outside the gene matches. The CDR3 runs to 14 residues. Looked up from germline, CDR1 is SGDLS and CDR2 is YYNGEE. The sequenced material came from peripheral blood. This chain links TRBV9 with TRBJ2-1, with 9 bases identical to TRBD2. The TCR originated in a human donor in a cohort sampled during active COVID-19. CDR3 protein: CASSVSGSYNEQFF. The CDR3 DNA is TGTGCCAGCAGCGTTAGCGGGAGCTACAATGAGCAGTTCTTC.